This T cell receptor (beta chain) stems from a study of CD8 T cells in ankylosing spondylitis. General study results and limits: In peripheral blood, disease-linked CD8+ clones occurred at relatively low frequencies. Both synovial fluid and blood in reactive arthritis had previously been reported to carry some motif variants. Reported data indicate significant enrichment of disease-linked clones within matched ankylosing spondylitis synovial fluid. For ankylosing spondylitis blood, a TCR beta motif of under ten highly homologous variants appeared characteristic.

Quantitative molecular-barcoded 5'-RACE generated the TCR beta libraries. TCRdb recomputed calls from the 5' RACE reads with MiXCR, one row per CDR3 protein. Counted here are some 840,000 distinct CDR3 sequences, over 9.5% occurring once; the ten biggest clones make up 0.51%. Per the germline V gene, CDR1 is MDHEN and CDR2 is SYDVKM. The CDR3 has 15 residues. Trimming stripped 3 bases from V and 7 bases from J, with 16 bases between. On this clonotype: No antigen is known for it.

The V and J genes are TRBV28 and TRBJ2-1; D is unresolved. This sequence originates from a male donor with ankylosing spondylitis. Material for sequencing was blood, either unsorted or a sorted T cell fraction (not recorded which). This CDR3 is CASSFSAGFRNEQFF. DNA of the CDR3: TGTGCCAGCAGTTTTTCCGCCGGATTCAGGAATGAGCAGTTCTTC.